These 16 T cell receptor beta chains were all obtained from the same sample, sequenced in a study of naive and memory T cell subsets. Amplification of ligated cDNA took four PCR rounds with SP2 and nested alpha and beta constant primers. TCRdb called the UMI-ligation and nested PCR reads again in MiXCR, with one record for every CDR3 protein. Of around 13,000 distinct CDR3 sequences listed, under 6.5% were seen once; the top ten hold under 9.5%. The treatment was: skin biopsy from PPD injection site in Mantoux-positive individual. A UMI-containing oligonucleotide was joined by 3' ligation to the TCR cDNA template. The sequences come from skin, collected from a tuberculin skin test site. The receptor source for this set is an adult in good health.

This clonotype ranks as medium-sized (0.01 to 0.1%). The V call is TRBV10-3, the J call TRBJ2-7, with D perhaps matching TRBD1 (6 bases). Germline lookup yields CDR1 ENHRY and CDR2 SYGVKD. Trimming removed 4 bases from V and 5 bases from J, with 9 bases in between. There are 12 residues in the CDR3. CDR3 nucleotides: TGTGCCATCAGTGGGGACACAAACGAGCAGTACTTC. Protein product: CAISGDTNEQYF.

This clonotype has ten or more counts. The chain links TRBV7-2 to TRBJ2-3; D is tentatively TRBD1 or TRBD2 (5 bases each). The ends were cut back, 3 bases at V and 2 bases at J, with 12 bases in the middle. Germline CDR1 is SGHTA and CDR2 is FQGNSA. This CDR3 is 15 amino acids long. The CDR3 DNA is TGTGCCAGCAGCTTCTGGGGGTTTGCCACAGATACGCAGTATTTT. Protein: CASSFWGFATDTQYF.

This clonotype has at least ten counts. The V gene is TRBV6-2 or TRBV6-3, the J gene TRBJ1-5, with D possibly being TRBD1 (5 bases). This CDR3 is built from 14 residues. CDR1 is MNHEY and CDR2 is SVGEGT in the germline V gene. Trimming took 6 bases from V and 4 from J, leaving 13 bases between them. CDR3 sequence (DNA): TGTGCCAGCAGCCAGGGCTTCATTAATCAGCCCCAGCATTTT. Protein product: CASSQGFINQPQHF.

Ten or more counts support this clonotype. The chain is built from TRBV11-3 and TRBJ2-2; D unresolved. Germline values: CDR1 SGHNT, CDR2 YENEEA. Trimming removed 4 bases at V and 5 bases at J, with 8 bases between. CDR3 size: 13 residues. The CDR3 loop is CASSYITTGELFF. The CDR3 DNA sequence: TGTGCCAGCAGCTATATCACGACCGGGGAGCTGTTTTTT.

This clonotype is medium-sized (0.01 to 0.1%) by share. This rearrangement joins TRBV9 to TRBJ2-5; tentative D call: TRBD1 (6 bases). The V gene's germline CDR1 is SGDLS and CDR2 YYNGEE. The CDR3 is 16 residues long. V shed 0 bases and J shed 3 bases, with 15 bases lying between them. The CDR3 nucleotides are TGTGCCAGCAGCGTAGTCTTGAGTGGGGGCGAAGAGACCCAGTACTTC. Amino acid sequence: CASSVVLSGGEETQYF. The entire variable domain, with the rest obtained from reference TRBV9 and TRBJ2-5, is as follows: DSGVTQTPKHLITATGQRVTLRCSPRSGDLSVYWYQQSLDQGLQFLIQYYNGEERAKGNILERFSAQQFPDLHSELNLSSLELGDSALYFCASSVVLSGGEETQYFGPGTRLLVL.

This chain uses TRBV20-1 with TRBJ1-3, with D possibly TRBD1 on 5 matching bases. CDR1 is DFQATT, CDR2 SNEGSKA, per germline (reference sequence). The length of the CDR3 is 13 residues. V shed 5 bases and J shed 4 bases, with 12 bases lying between them. CDR3 coding DNA: TGCAGTGCTCTATTGGGGGGGGGAAACACCATATATTTT. Encoded protein: CSALLGGGNTIYF.

This clonotype is medium-sized in the sample. The V gene is TRBV7-9, the J gene TRBJ1-5; D is uncertain. Germline-derived CDR1 and CDR2 are SEHNR and FQNEAQ (reference sequence). Trimming shortened V by 5 bases and J by 2 bases, and 13 bases separated the two germline ends. The CDR3 sequence is 15 residues long. The CDR3 reads CASSPTEGGNQPQHF. Here the CDR3 DNA reads TGTGCCAGCAGCCCCACGGAGGGTGGCAATCAGCCCCAGCATTTT. Looking up the rest from reference TRBV7-9 and TRBJ1-5 gives the full variable domain: DTGVSQNPRHKITKRGQNVTFRCDPISEHNRLYWYRQTLGQGPEFLTYFQNEAQLEKSRLLSDRFSAERPKGSFSTLEIQRTEQGDSAMYLCASSPTEGGNQPQHFGDGTRLSIL.

This clonotype was found many times. The rearrangement joins TRBV10-3 to TRBJ2-3, with 10 bases lining up with TRBD1. V shed 4 bases and J 4 bases; nucleotides not matched to a gene: 2. Per germline, CDR1 ENHRY and CDR2 SYGVKD. The CDR3 spans 14 residues. In DNA form, the CDR3 reads TGTGCCATCAGTGGGGACAGGGGTTCAGATACGCAGTATTTT. Protein sequence: CAISGDRGSDTQYF.

A remark on this clonotype: A much larger clone differs from this one at a single base, so this may be a read error. V usage is TRBV29-1 and J usage is TRBJ1-2, with unresolved D. V lost 1 base and J lost 6, with 9 bases in between. Germline CDR1 is SQVTM and CDR2 is ANQGSEA. The CDR3 runs to 12 residues. The CDR3 coding sequence is TGCAGCGTTGAAGGGAGGCGCAATGGCTACACCTTC. It is translated as CSVEGRRNGYTF.

At least ten counts were recorded for this clonotype. The V and J genes are TRBV2 and TRBJ1-2, with D unresolved. The V end lost 10 bases, the J end lost 0 bases, and 18 bases lay between the germline ends. CDR1 is SNHLY and CDR2 is FYNNEI in the germline V gene. The CDR3 is 15 residues long. The CDR3 sequence: CANMGTGLSNYGYTF. CDR3 coding DNA: TGTGCCAACATGGGAACCGGGCTCTCTAACTATGGCTACACCTTC.

This clonotype was seen at least ten times. CDR3 bases: TGTGCCAGCAGTTACCGGCTCCCCACCGGGGAGCTGTTTTTT. Amino acids: CASSYRLPTGELFF. The V gene is TRBV6-5, the J gene TRBJ2-2, with D unclear. V lost 2 bases, J lost 4 bases, and 8 bases lay in between. CDR1 and CDR2 from the germline V gene are MNHEY and SVGAGI. This CDR3 spans 14 amino acids.

Many counts were recorded for this clonotype. The chain carries TRBV3-1 and TRBJ1-1; D ambiguous. The germline CDR1 and CDR2 sequences are LGHDT and YNNKEL (reference sequence). The CDR3 runs to 19 residues. V lost 1 base and J 0 bases, leaving 21 bases between the germline ends. The CDR3 is CASSQAYPGHGGMNTEAFF. For the CDR3, the DNA is TGTGCCAGCAGCCAAGCATATCCGGGTCATGGCGGTATGAACACTGAAGCTTTCTTT.

Sample share makes this clonotype medium-sized. The junction differs from germline at one of its ends, possibly a read error. The CDR3 DNA reads TGTGCCAGCAGATCGGGGGAAAGCGGGGGGGCGTTC. This sequence encodes CASRSGESGGAF. V is TRBV11-1 and J is TRBJ2-1, with TRBD2 matching 10 bases. CDR3 length equals 12 residues. Per the germline V gene, CDR1 is SGHAT and CDR2 is FQDESV (reference sequence).

This clonotype was recorded at least ten times. The V gene is TRBV2, the J gene TRBJ2-5; D call uncertain. This CDR3 comprises 14 residues. Germline CDR1 reads SNHLY; CDR2 reads FYNNEI. V dropped 7 bases and J dropped 4 bases, with 16 bases sitting between them. The CDR3 spells CASNGRTSGETQYF. In DNA, the CDR3 is TGTGCCAGCAATGGCAGGACCTCCGGAGAGACCCAGTACTTC.

The rearrangement uses TRBV11-2 and TRBJ1-2; D uncertain. Trimming cost V 5 bases and J 7 bases, with 14 bases left between them. The germline gives CDR1 SGHAT, CDR2 FQNNGV. This CDR3 has 13 residues. CDR3 amino acids: CASSPTDGTGYTF. The CDR3 bases are TGTGCCAGCAGCCCCACGGACGGAACTGGCTACACCTTC.

This clonotype was recorded many times. The chain combines TRBV27 with TRBJ2-1; a possible D gene is TRBD1 (6 bases). CDR3 length equals 16 residues. Germline V gene lookup returns CDR1 MNHEY and CDR2 SMNVEV (reference sequence). The V gene lost 10 bases and the J gene lost 1 base, with 20 bases spanning the gap. CDR3 sequence: CATASGRDISYNEQFF. Here the CDR3 DNA reads TGTGCCACCGCTTCCGGACGGGACATATCCTACAATGAGCAGTTCTTC.